This T cell receptor (beta chain) was captured in a study of blood T cell repertoires in COVID-19. About the research overall: There were acute and convalescent COVID-19 samples, and they came from the United States, Italy and Spain. From T cells, B-cell-depleted T cells, or PBMCs came the material, which was cDNA or gDNA.

Germline CDR1 reads PRHDT; CDR2 reads FYEKMQ (reference sequence). This CDR3 is 12 amino acids long. V lost 6 bases and J 10 bases, leaving 15 bases between the germline ends. Generated by immunoSEQ multiplex PCR, the TCRdb table keeps only in-frame clones and is missing some. The sample has around 160,000 clones, over 70% seen once. The source material was PBMCs or T cells enriched from blood (not recorded which). The chain has TRBV13 and TRBJ1-1, with D perhaps TRBD1 (5 bases). This TCR was recovered from a woman aged 55-75 years who had recovered from COVID-19. CDR3 protein: CASSKSRVGAFF. The DNA of the CDR3 is TGTGCCAGCAGTAAGAGCAGGGTAGGAGCTTTCTTT.